These 10 T cell receptor beta chains share one sample of origin, sequenced in a study of OX40 agonist ivuxolimab in advanced cancers. The protocol was immunoSEQ multiplex PCR, while the TCRdb copy is restricted to in-frame clones and leaves out a portion. The table shows tens of thousands of clones, with roughly four fifths occurring only once. The material was CD4+ or CD8+ T cells sorted from blood, obtained in a trial of the OX40 agonist ivuxolimab. These TCRs come from an adult with an advanced solid tumor such as melanoma, head and neck, liver or kidney cancer.

The V and J genes are TRBV19 and TRBJ1-2; 7 nucleotides align to TRBD1. V lost 3 bases, J lost 2 bases, and 3 bases stayed unmatched. In germline, CDR1 is LNHDA, CDR2 SQIVND (reference sequence). This CDR3 is 14 amino acids long. The CDR3 region has the DNA TGTGCCAGTAGTATGAGCAGGGGGAACTATGGCTACACCTTC. Translation gives CASSMSRGNYGYTF.

The rearrangement uses TRBV21-1 and TRBJ1-5. TRBV21-1 is a listed pseudogene. This CDR3 contains 19 residues. CDR3 residues: CASSNRCQCGFYSNQPQHF. The CDR3 region has the DNA TGTGCCAGCAGCAATAGGTGCCAGTGCGGGTTCTATAGCAATCAGCCCCAGCATTTT.

This clone was counted a single time. This chain connects TRBV7-8 to TRBJ1-2; 11 positions agree with TRBD1. The length of the CDR3 is 16 residues. V shed 4 bases, J shed 6 bases, and the junction held 10 bases outside the gene matches. Germline V gene lookup returns CDR1 SGHVS and CDR2 FQNEAQ. The CDR3 nucleotides read TGTGCCAGCAGCTCCGGACAGGGGGCTAATCGGCATGGCTACACCTTC. This gives the protein CASSSGQGANRHGYTF. The full variable domain, its missing parts supplied by reference TRBV7-8 and TRBJ1-2, is GAGVSQSPRYKVAKRGQDVALRCDPISGHVSLFWYQQALGQGPEFLTYFQNEAQLDKSGLPSDRFFAERPEGSVSTLKIQRTQQEDSAVYLCASSSGQGANRHGYTFGSGTRLTVV.

This clone was recorded only once. The V gene is TRBV19, the J gene TRBJ2-7, with TRBD1 matching over 8 bases. The V and J ends lost 2 bases and 2 bases, in that order; junction bases with no gene match: 17. Germline-derived CDR1 and CDR2 are LNHDA and SQIVND (reference sequence). This CDR3 is 19 amino acids long. For the CDR3, the DNA is TGTGCCAGTAGTATAAACAGCGGCAGGGGGCAAAGATTCCCCTACGAGCAGTACTTC. Its translation is CASSINSGRGQRFPYEQYF.

The chain carries TRBV2 and TRBJ2-5; no firm D call. The V gene lost 6 bases and the J gene lost 4 bases, with 6 bases spanning the gap. CDR1 is SNHLY and CDR2 is FYNNEI in the germline V gene. This CDR3 is built from 11 residues. In DNA, the CDR3 is TGTGCCAGCAGAGTCGGAGAGACCCAGTACTTC. Translating it yields CASRVGETQYF.

This clone was found once. This chain connects TRBV6-6 to TRBJ2-5; D unresolved. The CDR3 has 12 amino acids. Trimming pared 6 bases from V and 3 bases from J, leaving 8 bases between. CDR1 is MNHNY and CDR2 is SVGAGI in the germline V gene (reference sequence). In nucleotides, the CDR3 is TGTGCCAGCAGCCAGAATGAAGAGACCCAGTACTTC. Its protein product is CASSQNEETQYF.

The rearrangement links TRBV4-3 to TRBJ1-5; unclear D gene. Germline values: CDR1 LGHNA, CDR2 YSLEER. This CDR3 is 17 amino acids long. V was pared by 0 bases and J by 0 bases, with 12 bases between. This chain's CDR3 is CASSQDHSGYSNQPQHF. In DNA, the CDR3 is TGCGCCAGCAGCCAAGATCATAGCGGATATAGCAATCAGCCCCAGCATTTT.

V is TRBV7-2 and J is TRBJ2-5; no definite D call. This CDR3 has 12 residues. Trimming left V 0 bases short and J 5 bases short, with 4 bases between. In germline, CDR1 is SGHTA, CDR2 FQGNSA. The CDR3 sequence is CASSLATETQYF. The CDR3 bases are TGTGCCAGCAGCTTAGCCACGGAGACCCAGTACTTC.

The chain recombines TRBV9 with TRBJ2-6; no firm D call. The germline V gene encodes CDR1 SGDLS and CDR2 YYNGEE. The CDR3 contains 18 residues. V shed 4 bases and J shed 4 bases, with 21 bases lying between them. The chain's CDR3 is CASSSPPRAARGANVLTF. The CDR3 bases are TGTGCCAGCAGCTCCCCCCCCCGGGCCGCGAGGGGGGCCAACGTCCTGACTTTC.

This clone was seen a few times. The chain links TRBV5-1 to TRBJ1-1; D unresolved. Deletions cut 1 base from V and 6 bases from J, with 7 bases between. This CDR3 spans 12 amino acids. Looked up from germline, CDR1 is SGHRS and CDR2 is YFSETQ. CDR3 bases: TGCGCCAGCAGCTTGCGGGGTTCTGAAGCTTTCTTT. Protein sequence: CASSLRGSEAFF.